These 29 T cell receptor beta chains were sequenced from one sample in a study of beta chain features in type 1 diabetes. What was sequenced were expressed TCRB transcripts, since all of the isolated RNA had been reverse transcribed. TCRdb keeps only in-frame clones here, not all; method: immunoSEQ multiplex PCR. The sample lists 60,000 or so clones, roughly 60% occurring once. The sample comprised Tregs from blood. The origin of the receptors is a woman between 18 and 29 years old in good health.

This clone was detected a few times. V usage is TRBV5-6 and J usage is TRBJ1-1; D remains ambiguous. Germline CDR1 SGHDT, CDR2 YYEEEE. The CDR3 has 13 residues. V shed 0 bases and J shed 3 bases, with 6 bases lying between them. The CDR3 DNA reads as TGTGCCAGCAGCTTGGTCTCTTACACTGAAGCTTTCTTT. The encoded protein is CASSLVSYTEAFF.

This clone was seen just once. The rearrangement uses TRBV5-1 and TRBJ2-1, with 10 bases matching TRBD2. This CDR3 contains 15 residues. The V gene's germline CDR1 is SGHRS and CDR2 YFSETQ. J gave up 2 bases and V 4 bases, and 3 bases lay outside the gene matches. CDR3 bases: TGCGCCAGCAGCCCCGGGACTAGCGCCTACAATGAGCAGTTCTTC. This gives the protein CASSPGTSAYNEQFF.

This chain connects TRBV19 to TRBJ2-4, with 12 bases identical to TRBD2. The V gene end was trimmed by 5 bases and the J gene end by 7 bases; junction bases not matched to a gene: 15. The CDR3 covers 18 residues. CDR1 LNHDA and CDR2 SQIVND come from the germline V gene (reference sequence). The CDR3 loop is CASSLRTSGTFQGNIQYF. The CDR3 DNA sequence: TGTGCCAGTAGTTTAAGGACTAGCGGGACTTTCCAAGGGAACATTCAGTACTTC.

This clone was recorded a few times. The chain uses TRBV30 and TRBJ2-7; TRBD1 aligns across 12 bases. V lost 3 bases and J lost 6; bases outside the gene matches: 3. Germline V gene sequence: CDR1 GTSNPN, CDR2 SVGIG (reference sequence). The CDR3 covers 13 residues. The CDR3 sequence: CAWRGTGGPEQYF. Here the CDR3 DNA reads TGTGCCTGGAGAGGGACAGGGGGCCCCGAGCAGTACTTC.

The chain combines TRBV9 with TRBJ2-5; D is perhaps TRBD2 (5 bases). This CDR3 contains 12 residues. Trimming pared 4 bases from V and 5 bases from J, leaving 9 bases between. Germline V gene lookup returns CDR1 SGDLS and CDR2 YYNGEE. CDR3 coding DNA: TGTGCCAGCAGCCCGACGGGGGAGACCCAGTACTTC. Residues: CASSPTGETQYF. The full variable domain, completed using reference TRBV9 and TRBJ2-5, is DSGVTQTPKHLITATGQRVTLRCSPRSGDLSVYWYQQSLDQGLQFLIQYYNGEERAKGNILERFSAQQFPDLHSELNLSSLELGDSALYFCASSPTGETQYFGPGTRLLVL.

The chain couples TRBV29-1 to TRBJ2-5; TRBD2 agrees at 16 bases. V lost 6 bases, J lost 5 bases, and 6 bases stayed unmatched. This CDR3 has 15 amino acids. CDR1 is SQVTM, CDR2 ANQGSEA, per germline. The CDR3 sequence is CSVATGLAGGETQYF. DNA for the CDR3: TGCAGCGTAGCCACGGGACTAGCGGGAGGGGAGACCCAGTACTTC.

The gene calls are TRBV5-4 and TRBJ2-7; maybe TRBD2 (5 bases). The V gene's germline CDR1 is SGHNT and CDR2 YYREEE (reference sequence). The length of the CDR3 is 12 residues. V was cut by 4 bases and J by 0 bases, with 5 bases left in between. The CDR3 DNA reads TGTGCCAGCAGCCGGGACTCCTACGAGCAGTACTTC. Translated: CASSRDSYEQYF.

The gene calls are TRBV2 and TRBJ1-5, with D perhaps matching TRBD1 (5 bases). The CDR3 contains 17 residues. Trimming took 7 bases from V and 1 from J, leaving 20 bases between them. Germline assignment: CDR1 SNHLY and CDR2 FYNNEI. As DNA, the CDR3 is TGTGCCAGCATACCCCGCCCGCCAGGGTCAAGCAATCAGCCCCAGCATTTT. Its translation: CASIPRPPGSSNQPQHF. Combining the CDR3 with reference TRBV2 and TRBJ1-5 gives the whole variable domain EPEVTQTPSHQVTQMGQEVILRCVPISNHLYFYWYRQILGQKVEFLVSFYNNEISEKSEIFDDQFSVERPDGSNFTLKIRSTKLEDSAMYFCASIPRPPGSSNQPQHFGDGTRLSIL.

This chain uses TRBV19 with TRBJ2-5; tentative D call: TRBD1 (6 bases). The end of the DNA aligns better with TRBJ2-7, so the J call may be wrong. The germline gives CDR1 LNHDA, CDR2 SQIVND (reference sequence). This CDR3 has 12 amino acids. This CDR3 reads CASSTQGYEQYF. The CDR3 coding sequence is TGTGCCAGTAGTACACAGGGATACGAGCAGTACTTC.

The V gene is TRBV4-3, the J gene TRBJ2-7, with 7 bases that match TRBD1. The V gene's germline CDR1 is LGHNA and CDR2 YSLEER. The J segment lost 4 bases and the V segment lost 1 base, leaving 1 base of the junction unmatched. The CDR3 consists of 13 residues. In DNA, the CDR3 is TGCGCCAGCAGCCAAGCCAGGGGGTACGAGCAGTACTTC. Translation gives CASSQARGYEQYF.

The DNA of the CDR3 is TGTGCCAGCAGCTTATTTACAGGTAGTAATCAGCCCCAGCATTTT. This encodes CASSLFTGSNQPQHF. The rearrangement uses TRBV7-2 and TRBJ1-5; weak D call: TRBD1 (5 bases). The germline V gene has CDR1 SGHTA and CDR2 FQGNSA. The CDR3 has 15 amino acids. V was trimmed by 2 bases and J by 4 bases, leaving 12 bases between them.

This clone has a single count. This chain links TRBV7-2 with TRBJ1-6; TRBD1 might be the D (5 bases). The CDR3 length is 13 residues. CDR1 SGHTA and CDR2 FQGNSA come from the germline V gene. V was cut by 4 bases and J by 8 bases, with 9 bases left in between. CDR3 DNA: TGTGCCAGCAGCTCTGGGGGGTATTCACCCCTCCACTTT. This codes for CASSSGGYSPLHF. Full variable domain (outside the CDR3, taken from reference TRBV7-2 and TRBJ1-6): GAGVSQSPSNKVTEKGKDVELRCDPISGHTALYWYRQSLGQGLEFLIYFQGNSAPDKSGLPSDRFSAERTGGSVSTLTIQRTQQEDSAVYLCASSSGGYSPLHFGNGTRLTVT.

The J gene is TRBJ2-1, the V gene TRBV18, with D maybe TRBD1 (6 bases). The germline V gene has CDR1 KGHSH and CDR2 LQKENI. The CDR3 runs to 14 residues. The ends were cut back, 3 bases at V and 8 bases at J, with 14 bases in the middle. This CDR3 reads CASSPVQGSDEQFF. The CDR3 region has the DNA TGTGCCAGCTCACCGGTACAGGGAAGCGATGAGCAGTTCTTC. Full variable domain (rest looked up from reference TRBV18 and TRBJ2-1): NAGVMQNPRHLVRRRGQEARLRCSPMKGHSHVYWYRQLPEEGLKFMVYLQKENIIDESGMPKERFSAEFPKEGPSILRIQQVVRGDSAAYFCASSPVQGSDEQFFGPGTRLTVL.

The CDR3 sequence is CASSQPPLGRATDTQYF. In nucleotides, the CDR3 is TGCGCCAGCAGCCAACCGCCCTTGGGCAGGGCCACAGATACGCAGTATTTT. The rearrangement uses TRBV4-1 and TRBJ2-3; TRBD1 might be the D (5 bases). V was shortened by 2 bases and J by 2 bases, with 17 bases between the two germline ends. The CDR3 contains 17 residues. The germline V gene encodes CDR1 MGHRA and CDR2 YSYEKL.

On this clone: This specimen includes other DNA sequences encoding the same CDR3. The chain joins TRBV7-9 to TRBJ2-7; no clear D. Trimming left V 0 bases short and J 3 bases short, with 9 bases between. This CDR3 contains 14 residues. CDR1 and CDR2 from the germline V gene are SEHNR and FQNEAQ (reference sequence). The CDR3 nucleotides are TGTGCCAGCAGCTTAGCGTTGGCTAGCTACGAGCAGTACTTC. Translation gives CASSLALASYEQYF.

CDR3 DNA: TGCGCCAGCAGCCCATTTTATCGGACTAGCGGGAGAGGTTCCTACAATGAGCAGTTCTTC. Translated, it gives CASSPFYRTSGRGSYNEQFF. This chain connects TRBV5-1 to TRBJ2-1; 13 bases fit TRBD2. CDR3 length: 20 amino acids. The V and J ends lost 4 bases and 1 base, in that order; junction bases with no gene match: 14. CDR1 and CDR2 (germline): SGHRS, YFSETQ. The complete variable domain, with remaining parts taken from reference TRBV5-1 and TRBJ2-1, reads KAGVTQTPRYLIKTRGQQVTLSCSPISGHRSVSWYQQTPGQGLQFLFEYFSETQRNKGNFPGRFSGRQFSNSRSEMNVSTLELGDSALYLCASSPFYRTSGRGSYNEQFFGPGTRLTVL.

This clone was detected a few times. The chain is built from TRBV19 and TRBJ1-2; D is ambiguous. This CDR3 region has 17 residues. Germline values: CDR1 LNHDA, CDR2 SQIVND (reference sequence). The V gene lost 5 bases and the J gene lost 6 bases, with 25 bases spanning the gap. The CDR3 DNA reads TGTGCCAGTAGTTACCTCACCTCCGCGGCGCAGCTCAATGGCTACACCTTC. Protein sequence: CASSYLTSAAQLNGYTF. Using reference TRBV19 and TRBJ1-2 for the parts outside the CDR3, the full variable domain is DGGITQSPKYLFRKEGQNVTLSCEQNLNHDAMYWYRQDPGQGLRLIYYSQIVNDFQKGDIAEGYSVSREKKESFPLTVTSAQKNPTAFYLCASSYLTSAAQLNGYTFGSGTRLTVV.

The CDR3 loop is CASSLVGQSGNTIYF. Written as DNA, the CDR3 is TGTGCCAGCAGCTTGGTGGGACAATCTGGAAACACCATATATTTT. The V and J genes are TRBV5-6 and TRBJ1-3; D may be TRBD1 (6 bases). Germline V gives CDR1 SGHDT, CDR2 YYEEEE. This CDR3 spans 15 amino acids. V gave up 0 bases and J gave up 1 base, with 8 bases separating them.

The chain recombines TRBV9 with TRBJ1-1; the D gene is possibly TRBD1 (6 bases). V was trimmed by 0 bases and J by 6 bases, leaving 12 bases between them. The CDR3 is 14 residues long. The germline gives CDR1 SGDLS, CDR2 YYNGEE. CDR3 coding DNA: TGTGCCAGCAGCGTAGACGGGGGGCGCGCTGAAGCTTTCTTT. Encoded protein: CASSVDGGRAEAFF.

The V and J genes are TRBV19 and TRBJ1-2; no reliable D call. The germline V and J ends were trimmed by 4 bases and 3 bases, with 15 bases remaining between them. Germline loops: CDR1 LNHDA, CDR2 SQIVND (reference sequence). The CDR3 consists of 15 residues. The CDR3 DNA reads TGTGCCAGTAGTAAGGTCCTGGAGGGATACTATGGCTACACCTTC. This sequence encodes CASSKVLEGYYGYTF.

The chain combines TRBV5-1 with TRBJ2-1; D unresolved. The CDR3 runs to 15 residues. Trimming removed 0 bases from V and 0 bases from J, with 7 bases in between. Per germline, CDR1 SGHRS and CDR2 YFSETQ. CDR3 DNA: TGCGCCAGCAGCTTGGTCAGGATCTCCTACAATGAGCAGTTCTTC. Amino acid sequence: CASSLVRISYNEQFF.

The V gene is TRBV4-1, the J gene TRBJ2-7; a weak D match, TRBD1 (6 bases). CDR3 length equals 16 residues. V was clipped by 4 bases and J by 2 bases, with 18 bases between them. Germline-derived CDR1 and CDR2 are MGHRA and YSYEKL. CDR3 protein: CASSPTPTEGAYEQYF. CDR3 sequence (DNA): TGCGCCAGCAGCCCCACTCCGACTGAGGGGGCCTACGAGCAGTACTTC.

As DNA, the CDR3 is TGTGCCAGCGAGGGACAGCACACCGGGGAGCTGTTTTTT. Its translation: CASEGQHTGELFF. The chain employs TRBV14 and TRBJ2-2, with 7 bases aligning to TRBD1. Trimming took 8 bases from V and 3 from J; bases not matched to a gene: 3. CDR1 is SGHDN and CDR2 is FVKESK in the germline V gene. The CDR3 length is 13 residues. Complete variable domain (other parts from reference TRBV14 and TRBJ2-2): EAGVTQFPSHSVIEKGQTVTLRCDPISGHDNLYWYRRVMGKEIKFLLHFVKESKQDESGMPNNRFLAERTGGTYSTLKVQPAELEDSGVYFCASEGQHTGELFFGEGSRLTVL.

This rearrangement joins TRBV5-1 to TRBJ2-1; no reliable D call. Trimming removed 5 bases at V and 10 bases at J, with 13 bases between. This CDR3 has 12 amino acids. CDR1 is SGHRS and CDR2 is YFSETQ in the germline V gene. CDR3 region: CASRRGSGEQFF. The CDR3 coding sequence is TGCGCCAGCAGGCGCGGCAGTGGCGAGCAGTTCTTC.

The V call is TRBV6-6, the J call TRBJ1-2, with D uncertain. The CDR3 is made up of 13 amino acids. With 5 bases removed from V and 4 bases from J, the gap between germline ends came to 11 bases. Germline assignment: CDR1 MNHNY and CDR2 SVGAGI (reference sequence). The chain's CDR3 is CASSPPVIYGYTF. The CDR3, as DNA: TGTGCCAGCAGTCCCCCGGTTATCTATGGCTACACCTTC.

The chain has TRBV4-3 and TRBJ1-1, with D unclear. V lost 5 bases and J lost 2, with 9 bases in between. This CDR3 contains 13 residues. CDR1 is LGHNA and CDR2 is YSLEER in the germline V gene. The CDR3 loop reads CASSEQPNTEAFF. As DNA, the CDR3 is TGCGCCAGCAGCGAACAGCCAAACACTGAAGCTTTCTTT.

This clone has only a few counts. This chain links TRBV7-2 with TRBJ1-1; D is ambiguous. There are 13 residues in the CDR3. Trimming removed 7 bases from V and 7 bases from J, with 16 bases in between. Looked up from germline, CDR1 is SGHTA and CDR2 is FQGNSA. The CDR3 reads CASIAQFRSEAFF. The CDR3 nucleotides are TGTGCCAGCATCGCTCAATTCCGCAGTGAAGCTTTCTTT.

As DNA, the CDR3 is TGCGCCAGCAGCTATATGACAGGACTCTCTGGGGCCAACGTCCTGACTTTC. This translates into CASSYMTGLSGANVLTF. The rearrangement links TRBV5-1 to TRBJ2-6; D possibly corresponds to TRBD1 (6 bases). Germline lookup yields CDR1 SGHRS and CDR2 YFSETQ. V shed 3 bases and J shed 0 bases, with 13 bases lying between them. This CDR3 contains 17 residues.

This clone has a handful of counts. This chain's CDR3 is CASSQGRAALREETQYF. The CDR3 DNA is TGCGCCAGCAGCCAAGGCCGGGCAGCGCTGAGGGAAGAGACCCAGTACTTC. The chain combines TRBV4-1 with TRBJ2-5; weak D call: TRBD2 (5 bases). V was pared by 1 base and J by 3 bases, with 18 bases between. Per the germline V gene, CDR1 is MGHRA and CDR2 is YSYEKL. The CDR3 is made up of 17 amino acids.